This TCR beta chain came from a study of blood T cell repertoires in COVID-19. Study-wide background: Sources were T cells, B-cell-depleted T cells, or PBMCs; the material itself was cDNA or gDNA.

The CDR3 has 14 residues. Per the germline V gene, CDR1 is SQVTM and CDR2 is ANQGSEA. Trimming left V 5 bases short and J 3 bases short, with 16 bases between. Here immunoSEQ multiplex PCR was the method, and the copy in TCRdb shows in-frame clones only, minus some. The profile shows 650,000 to 800,000 clones, 90% of them singletons. Source material: peripheral blood. The V gene is TRBV29-1, the J gene TRBJ1-1; tentatively, D is TRBD1 (6 bases). This TCR was sampled from a woman between 18 and 29 years old with acute or convalescent COVID-19. The CDR3 spells CSVRREGVDTEAFF. As DNA, the CDR3 is TGCAGCGTTCGCCGGGAGGGGGTCGACACTGAAGCTTTCTTT.